The source of this TCR beta chain is a study of shared clonotypes between healthy human individuals. About the study: Two women and three men aged 18 to 49 made up the donors. Overall study results and limits: Compared with clonotypes that all four donors shared, non-shared clonotypes had lower generation probabilities. An anticipated effect of sequencing depth on clonotype sharing among donors was recognized.

Assay: immunoSEQ multiplex PCR; the TCRdb copy retains only in-frame clones and omits some. Among about 2.4 million clones, under 95% were seen once, and the ten largest hold roughly 0.39%. The CDR3 consists of 12 residues. Germline V gene lookup returns CDR1 MDHEN and CDR2 SYDVKM. V shed 5 bases and J shed 3 bases, with 7 bases lying between them. As regards this clone: The target antigen is unknown. Within the sample, other DNA sequences also encode this same CDR3.

The TCR was taken from a man aged 18 to 35 in good health. Some clones in this sample may be carry-over from other donors' samples. This chain joins TRBV28 and TRBJ1-2, with D unresolved. Sequenced material: naive CD4+ T cells from PBMCs. As for subset: CD45RA+ positively selected. The CDR3 DNA reads TGTGCCAGCAGTGACCGCGACTATGGCTACACCTTC. Its protein product is CASSDRDYGYTF.